These T cell receptor beta chains were read from a single sample in a study of response to subunit inactivated influenza vaccine. TCRdb redid the calling of the RT-PCR reads with MiXCR, one entry per CDR3 protein. The sample shows 550,000 to 800,000 distinct CDR3 sequences, over 11% of them seen only once. The input for sequencing was PBMCs from blood, taken roughly 2 weeks before vaccination. The receptors stem from a man aged 50 to 59 who received an inactivated influenza vaccine. CDR3s include the opening cysteine and the closing phenylalanine or tryptophan. A D gene is named only where the DNA matches it firmly. Size is omitted from some rows. Given values are once, few, many or a class for expanded clones.

v_call: TRBV19; d_call: .; j_call: TRBJ1-2; clone_size: .; cdr3_aa: CASSLLRDGNYGYTF; cdr3_nt: TGTGCCAGTAGCCTCCTCCGGGACGGCAACTATGGCTACACCTTC
v_call: TRBV6-2/TRBV6-3; d_call: TRBD1; j_call: TRBJ2-2; clone_size: many; cdr3_aa: CASSPLVDRGHTGELFF; cdr3_nt: TGTGCCAGCAGTCCTCTAGTGGACAGGGGGCACACCGGGGAGCTGTTTTTT
v_call: TRBV18; d_call: .; j_call: TRBJ2-5; clone_size: once; cdr3_aa: CASSPPTEIRETQYF; cdr3_nt: TGTGCCAGCTCACCCCCGACAGAGATCCGGGAGACCCAGTACTTC
v_call: TRBV20-1; d_call: TRBD1; j_call: TRBJ2-3; clone_size: few; cdr3_aa: CSARARTGTSTDTQYF; cdr3_nt: TGCAGTGCTAGGGCCCGGACAGGGACTAGCACAGATACGCAGTATTTT
v_call: TRBV6-2/TRBV6-3; d_call: .; j_call: TRBJ2-3; clone_size: many; cdr3_aa: CASSRPSGQWTQYF; cdr3_nt: TGTGCCAGCAGTCGACCATCCGGCCAGTGGACGCAGTATTTT
v_call: TRBV10-3; d_call: .; j_call: TRBJ2-7; clone_size: few; cdr3_aa: CAISEIGAEQYF; cdr3_nt: TGTGCCATCAGTGAAATAGGGGCCGAGCAGTACTTC
v_call: TRBV29-1; d_call: .; j_call: TRBJ2-7; clone_size: many; cdr3_aa: CSVVFPSSYEQYF; cdr3_nt: TGCAGCGTTGTTTTTCCGTCCTCCTACGAGCAGTACTTC
v_call: TRBV6-2/TRBV6-3; d_call: TRBD2; j_call: TRBJ2-1; clone_size: .; cdr3_aa: CASSYTTGGFSYNEQFF; cdr3_nt: TGTGCCAGCAGTTACACCACCGGGGGGTTCTCCTACAATGAGCAGTTCTTC
v_call: TRBV29-1; d_call: .; j_call: TRBJ1-3; clone_size: .; cdr3_aa: CSVEAGGNTIYF; cdr3_nt: TGCAGCGTTGAAGCCGGTGGAAACACCATATATTTT
v_call: TRBV29-1; d_call: .; j_call: TRBJ2-3; clone_size: .; cdr3_aa: CSATPEVRTDTQYF; cdr3_nt: TGCAGCGCCACTCCGGAGGTCCGCACAGATACGCAGTATTTT
v_call: TRBV14; d_call: .; j_call: TRBJ2-1; clone_size: .; cdr3_aa: CASRADRSSYNEQFF; cdr3_nt: TGTGCCAGCAGGGCTGACAGGAGCTCCTACAATGAGCAGTTCTTC
v_call: TRBV20-1; d_call: TRBD2; j_call: TRBJ2-5; clone_size: few; cdr3_aa: CSASGTSGKETQYF; cdr3_nt: TGCAGTGCTTCCGGGACTAGCGGAAAAGAGACCCAGTACTTC
v_call: TRBV20-1; d_call: .; j_call: TRBJ2-7; clone_size: .; cdr3_aa: CSAGGGDVIPYEQYF; cdr3_nt: TGCAGTGCAGGGGGAGGGGACGTGATCCCCTACGAGCAGTACTTC
v_call: TRBV27; d_call: TRBD2; j_call: TRBJ2-5; clone_size: few; cdr3_aa: CATGRAGGETQYF; cdr3_nt: TGTGCCACCGGTCGAGCGGGAGGGGAGACCCAGTACTTC
v_call: TRBV4-1; d_call: TRBD1; j_call: TRBJ1-1; clone_size: few; cdr3_aa: CASSHPDDRARTEAFF; cdr3_nt: TGCGCCAGCAGCCATCCCGACGACAGGGCGAGAACTGAAGCTTTCTTT
v_call: TRBV4-1; d_call: .; j_call: TRBJ1-5; clone_size: few; cdr3_aa: CASSQDPAVQQPQHF; cdr3_nt: TGCGCCAGCAGCCAAGATCCGGCAGTCCAGCAGCCCCAGCATTTT
v_call: TRBV4-3; d_call: .; j_call: TRBJ2-7; clone_size: .; cdr3_aa: CASSQDGRNSGTEYEQYF; cdr3_nt: TGCGCCAGCAGCCAAGACGGAAGGAACTCCGGGACCGAGTACGAGCAGTACTTC
v_call: TRBV5-1; d_call: TRBD1; j_call: TRBJ2-4; clone_size: .; cdr3_aa: CASSFAGTGGHIQYF; cdr3_nt: TGCGCCAGCAGCTTCGCTGGGACAGGGGGACACATTCAGTACTTC
v_call: TRBV4-2; d_call: TRBD1; j_call: TRBJ2-2; clone_size: many; cdr3_aa: CASRGQENTGELFF; cdr3_nt: TGTGCCAGCAGGGGACAGGAGAACACCGGGGAGCTGTTTTTT
v_call: TRBV3-1; d_call: TRBD2; j_call: TRBJ2-1; clone_size: .; cdr3_aa: CASSPRTSGGAFDEQFF; cdr3_nt: TGTGCCAGCAGCCCCAGGACTAGCGGGGGGGCTTTCGATGAGCAGTTCTTC
v_call: TRBV7-9; d_call: .; j_call: TRBJ1-1; clone_size: .; cdr3_aa: CASSFGGGRDTEAFF; cdr3_nt: TGTGCCAGCAGTTTCGGGGGGGGGCGAGACACTGAAGCTTTCTTT
v_call: TRBV20-1; d_call: .; j_call: TRBJ1-6; clone_size: many; cdr3_aa: CSASGDSNSPLHF; cdr3_nt: TGCAGTGCTAGTGGTGACAGTAATTCACCCCTCCACTTT
v_call: TRBV20-1; d_call: .; j_call: TRBJ1-5; clone_size: many; cdr3_aa: CSARVPGPQGQPQHF; cdr3_nt: TGCAGTGCTAGAGTCCCCGGGCCCCAGGGTCAGCCCCAGCATTTT
v_call: TRBV7-2; d_call: TRBD1; j_call: TRBJ1-1; clone_size: few; cdr3_aa: CASSLEPGGMAEAFF; cdr3_nt: TGTGCCAGCAGCTTAGAGCCAGGGGGTATGGCTGAAGCTTTCTTT
v_call: TRBV28; d_call: .; j_call: TRBJ2-7; clone_size: .; cdr3_aa: CASRSGQTYGQYF; cdr3_nt: TGTGCCAGCAGATCGGGCCAGACGTATGGGCAGTACTTC
v_call: TRBV3-1; d_call: .; j_call: TRBJ2-5; clone_size: few; cdr3_aa: CASSQRGETQYF; cdr3_nt: TGTGCCAGCAGCCAACGGGGGGAGACCCAGTACTTC
v_call: TRBV7-9; d_call: .; j_call: TRBJ1-2; clone_size: .; cdr3_aa: CASSYALRRSDYGYTF; cdr3_nt: TGTGCCAGCAGCTACGCTTTGAGGAGGAGTGATTATGGCTACACCTTC
v_call: TRBV5-1; d_call: .; j_call: TRBJ2-7; clone_size: few; cdr3_aa: CASSISGYEQYF; cdr3_nt: TGCGCCAGCAGTATAAGCGGCTACGAGCAGTACTTC
v_call: TRBV20-1; d_call: .; j_call: TRBJ2-2; clone_size: many; cdr3_aa: CSATGAAGELFF; cdr3_nt: TGCAGTGCTACAGGGGCGGCCGGGGAGCTGTTTTTT
v_call: TRBV7-9; d_call: .; j_call: TRBJ1-5; clone_size: .; cdr3_aa: CASSLEGIPNQPQHF; cdr3_nt: TGTGCCAGCAGCTTAGAAGGGATCCCCAATCAGCCCCAGCATTTT
v_call: TRBV12-3/TRBV12-4; d_call: TRBD2; j_call: TRBJ2-1; clone_size: few; cdr3_aa: CASSLVAGGPYEQFF; cdr3_nt: TGTGCCAGCAGTTTGGTGGCGGGAGGGCCCTATGAGCAGTTCTTC